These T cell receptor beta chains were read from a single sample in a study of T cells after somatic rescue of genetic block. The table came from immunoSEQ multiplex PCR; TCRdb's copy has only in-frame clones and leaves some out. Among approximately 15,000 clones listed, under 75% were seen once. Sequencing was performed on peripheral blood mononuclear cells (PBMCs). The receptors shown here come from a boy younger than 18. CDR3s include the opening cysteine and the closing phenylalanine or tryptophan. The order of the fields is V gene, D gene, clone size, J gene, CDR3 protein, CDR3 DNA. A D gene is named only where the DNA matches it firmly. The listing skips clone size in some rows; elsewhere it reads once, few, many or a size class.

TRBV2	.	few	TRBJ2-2	CASSRSRIPLNTGELFF	TGTGCCAGCAGTAGGAGTCGTATCCCCTTAAACACCGGGGAGCTGTTTTTT
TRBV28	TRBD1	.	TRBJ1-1	CASSLTGAPEAEAFF	TGTGCCAGCAGCCTAACAGGGGCCCCCGAGGCTGAAGCTTTCTTT
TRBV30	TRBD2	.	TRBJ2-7	CAWSLGLAVHEQYF	TGTGCCTGGAGTCTAGGCCTAGCGGTCCACGAGCAGTACTTC
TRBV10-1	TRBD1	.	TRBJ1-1	CASSRDRSNTEAFF	TGCGCCAGCAGTCGGGACAGATCGAACACTGAAGCTTTCTTT
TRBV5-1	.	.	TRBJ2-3	CASSLGSWDTQYF	TGCGCCAGCAGCTTAGGGAGTTGGGATACGCAGTATTTT
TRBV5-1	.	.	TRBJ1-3	CASSLGPGNTIYF	TGCGCCAGCAGCTTGGGCCCTGGAAACACCATATATTTT
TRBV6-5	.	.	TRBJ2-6	CASSYHSSSGANVLTF	TGTGCCAGCAGTTACCACAGTAGCTCTGGGGCCAACGTCCTGACTTTC
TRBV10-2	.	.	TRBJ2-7	CASLQSSYEQYF	TGCGCCAGCCTCCAAAGCTCCTACGAGCAGTACTTC
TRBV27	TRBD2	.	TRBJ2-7	CASSLVAGESYEQYF	TGTGCCAGCAGTTTAGTAGCGGGGGAGTCCTACGAGCAGTACTTC
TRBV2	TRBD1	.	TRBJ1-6	CASRRGQVESPLHF	TGTGCCAGCAGGCGGGGACAGGTAGAATCACCCCTCCACTTT
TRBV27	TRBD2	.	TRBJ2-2	CASSPGTSGRTGELFF	TGTGCCAGCAGTCCAGGGACTAGCGGGAGAACCGGGGAGCTGTTTTTT
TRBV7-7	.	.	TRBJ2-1	CASSLESLAGSYNEQFF	TGTGCTAGCAGCTTAGAATCGTTAGCCGGCTCCTACAATGAGCAGTTCTTC
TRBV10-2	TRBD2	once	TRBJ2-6	CASSETTGGAGANVLTF	TGCGCCAGCAGTGAGACGACGGGAGGGGCTGGGGCCAACGTCCTGACTTTC
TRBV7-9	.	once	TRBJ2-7	CASSLRPRDGKGFFYEQYF	TGTGCCAGCAGCTTAAGGCCCCGGGACGGAAAGGGGTTTTTTTACGAGCAGTACTTC
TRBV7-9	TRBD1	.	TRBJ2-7	CASSWVGQGLSYEQYF	TGTGCCAGCAGCTGGGTGGGACAGGGCTTATCCTACGAGCAGTACTTC
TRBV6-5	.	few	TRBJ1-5	CASARGGYQPQHF	TGTGCCAGCGCTAGAGGGGGATATCAGCCCCAGCATTTT
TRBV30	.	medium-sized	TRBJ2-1	CAWNAGTTGEQFF	TGTGCCTGGAACGCGGGGACCACCGGTGAGCAGTTCTTC
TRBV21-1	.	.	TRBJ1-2	CATDRTGRIDGYTF	TGTGCCACCGACAGGACAGGGAGGATCGATGGCTACACCTTC
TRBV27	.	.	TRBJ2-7	CASRAGGHEQYF	TGTGCCAGCCGGGCAGGTGGACACGAGCAGTACTTC
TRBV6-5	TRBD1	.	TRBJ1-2	CASSYDRGSGYTF	TGTGCCAGCAGTTACGACAGGGGAAGTGGCTACACCTTC
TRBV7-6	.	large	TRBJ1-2	CASSLALGGTYGYTF	TGTGCCAGCAGCTTAGCTCTAGGGGGAACCTATGGCTACACCTTC
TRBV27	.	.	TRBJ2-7	CASSPTGSSYEQYF	TGTGCCAGCAGCCCCACCGGGAGTTCCTACGAGCAGTACTTC
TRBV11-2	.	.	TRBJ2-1	CASSLWTRVSYNEQFF	TGTGCCAGCAGCTTATGGACCAGAGTTTCCTACAATGAGCAGTTCTTC
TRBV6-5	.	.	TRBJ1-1	CASSYNVAFEAFF	TGTGCCAGCAGTTACAATGTGGCATTTGAAGCTTTCTTT
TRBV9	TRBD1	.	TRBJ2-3	CASSPRGDRVSTDTQYF	TGTGCCAGCAGCCCTAGAGGGGACAGGGTTTCCACAGATACGCAGTATTTT
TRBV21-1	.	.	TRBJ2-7	CASSPRDRDFYEQYF	TGTGCCAGCAGCCCTCGGGACAGGGATTTCTACGAGCAGTACTTC
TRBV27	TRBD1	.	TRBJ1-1	CASSAPGTGWTEAFF	TGTGCCAGCAGTGCCCCCGGGACAGGGTGGACTGAAGCTTTCTTT
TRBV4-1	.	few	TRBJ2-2	CASSQDFDSGELFF	TGCGCCAGCAGCCAAGATTTTGACTCCGGGGAGCTGTTTTTT
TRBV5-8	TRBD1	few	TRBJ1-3	CASSLGQGGNTIYF	TGTGCCAGCAGCCTCGGACAGGGAGGAAACACCATATATTTT
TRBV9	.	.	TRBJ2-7	CASSVDTQPSRQYF	TGTGCCAGCAGCGTAGACACCCAGCCTTCACGGCAGTACTTC
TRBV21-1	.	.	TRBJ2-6	CASGTRPGANVLTF	TGTGCCAGCGGGACTAGACCAGGGGCCAACGTCCTGACTTTC
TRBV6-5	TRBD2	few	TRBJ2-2	CASRGRVTGELFF	TGTGCCAGCAGGGGGAGGGTCACCGGGGAGCTGTTTTTT
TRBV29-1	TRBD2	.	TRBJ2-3	CSVVRLAGGLITDTQYF	TGCAGCGTTGTCCGTCTAGCGGGGGGGCTTATCACAGATACGCAGTATTTT
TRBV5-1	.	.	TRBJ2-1	CASSIDSGSYNEQFF	TGCGCCAGCAGCATTGACAGCGGCTCCTACAATGAGCAGTTCTTC
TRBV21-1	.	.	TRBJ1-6	CASGGQGKASNSPLHF	TGTGCCAGCGGGGGACAGGGTAAGGCGTCTAATTCACCCCTCCACTTT
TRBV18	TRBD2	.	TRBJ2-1	CASSPSRGWDNEQFF	TGTGCCAGCTCACCCTCGCGGGGGTGGGACAATGAGCAGTTCTTC
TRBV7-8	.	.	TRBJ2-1	CASSLRYEQFF	TGTGCCAGCAGCTTAAGGTATGAGCAGTTCTTC
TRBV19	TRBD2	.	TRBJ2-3	CASSIPGRGTDTQYF	TGTGCCAGTAGTATCCCCGGGAGGGGGACAGATACGCAGTATTTT
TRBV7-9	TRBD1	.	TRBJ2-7	CASSFDRDRKHYEQYF	TGTGCCAGCAGCTTCGACCGGGACAGGAAACACTACGAGCAGTACTTC
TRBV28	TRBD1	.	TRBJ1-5	CASDRVTNQPQHF	TGTGCCAGCGACAGGGTGACGAATCAGCCCCAGCATTTT
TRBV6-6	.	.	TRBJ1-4	CASSYPNGRGNEKLFF	TGTGCCAGCAGTTACCCGAATGGGCGCGGAAATGAAAAACTGTTTTTT
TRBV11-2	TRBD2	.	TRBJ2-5	CASSLDLAGEETQYF	TGTGCCAGCAGCTTAGATTTGGCGGGGGAAGAGACCCAGTACTTC
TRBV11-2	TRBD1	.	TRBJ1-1	CASSLWDRGPNTEAFF	TGTGCCAGCAGCCTCTGGGACAGGGGGCCGAACACTGAAGCTTTCTTT
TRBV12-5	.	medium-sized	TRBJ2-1	CASGLVPGSNEQFF	TGTGCTAGTGGTTTGGTACCCGGATCCAATGAGCAGTTCTTC
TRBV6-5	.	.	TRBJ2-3	CASGSGRSTDTQYF	TGTGCCAGCGGATCAGGACGGAGCACAGATACGCAGTATTTT
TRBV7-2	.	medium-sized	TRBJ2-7	CASSLRLWVSYEQYF	TGTGCCAGCAGCTTACGGTTATGGGTGTCCTACGAGCAGTACTTC
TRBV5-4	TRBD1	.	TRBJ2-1	CASSLGTAANYNEQFF	TGTGCCAGCAGCCTCGGGACAGCTGCTAACTACAATGAGCAGTTCTTC
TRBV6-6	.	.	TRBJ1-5	CASSYSRQQPQHF	TGTGCCAGCAGTTACTCGAGACAACAGCCCCAGCATTTT